This entry lists 13 T cell receptor beta chains sequenced from one sample in a study of cytomegalovirus exposure and HLA in healthy donors. Measured with immunoSEQ multiplex PCR; TCRdb has only the in-frame clones, and not every one. Of about 71,000 clones listed, about 94% are singletons. The material sequenced was PBMCs. These receptors came from a man younger than 35 in good health and CMV-seropositive.

A single count supports this clone. This chain connects TRBV4-1 to TRBJ2-7, with a possible D match to TRBD1 (6 bases). The V end was cut by 1 base, the J end by 1 base, with 11 bases between. Germline lookup yields CDR1 MGHRA and CDR2 YSYEKL. The CDR3 extends over 15 amino acids. CDR3 in amino acids: CASSQAVGGSYEQYF. The CDR3, as DNA: TGCGCCAGCAGCCAAGCTGTAGGGGGATCCTACGAGCAGTACTTC.

The CDR3 nucleotides read TGTGCCAGCTCAACAAGCACAGATACGCAGTATTTT. Translation: CASSTSTDTQYF. The chain couples TRBV18 to TRBJ2-3; D gene ambiguous. Trimming pared 5 bases from V and 0 bases from J, leaving 3 bases between. CDR1 and CDR2 from the germline V gene are KGHSH and LQKENI. This CDR3 has 12 residues.

Here the CDR3 DNA reads TGTGCCAGCAGCTCCGGGACAGTTTTGGGCTACACCTTC. Residues: CASSSGTVLGYTF. This chain joins TRBV11-2 and TRBJ1-2; 7 nucleotides match TRBD1. There are 13 residues in the CDR3. V trimming: 4 bases; J trimming: 8 bases; junction bases outside the gene matches: 7. CDR1 SGHAT and CDR2 FQNNGV come from the germline V gene.

This clone came up a few times. This sequence joins TRBV2 and TRBJ1-1; possibly TRBD1 for D (6 bases). The CDR3 is made up of 16 amino acids. Germline CDR1 and CDR2: SNHLY and FYNNEI. Trimming pared 3 bases from V and 5 bases from J, leaving 19 bases between. The CDR3 DNA follows: TGTGCCAGCAGTGAGCCGGCAGGGGCAAGAGGGACTGAAGCTTTCTTT. Residues: CASSEPAGARGTEAFF.

V is TRBV25-1 and J is TRBJ1-6; D not resolved. Germline loops: CDR1 MGHDK, CDR2 SYGVNS. V lost 4 bases and J 13 bases, leaving 20 bases between the germline ends. CDR3 length: 15 residues. The CDR3 spells CASSAGGPTMFPLHF. The CDR3 DNA sequence: TGTGCCAGCAGTGCTGGTGGCCCCACCATGTTCCCCCTCCACTTT.

The chain joins TRBV4-1 to TRBJ1-2; D unresolved. Trimming left V 4 bases short and J 7 bases short, with 16 bases between. The CDR3 totals 14 residues. From germline, CDR1 is MGHRA and CDR2 YSYEKL. In nucleotides, the CDR3 is TGCGCCAGCAGCCCCGCCCCCAGGTCCGGTGGCTACACCTTC. This codes for CASSPAPRSGGYTF.

This clone was counted a single time. The chain combines TRBV7-8 with TRBJ2-1, with 11 bases matching TRBD1. Germline V gene lookup returns CDR1 SGHVS and CDR2 FQNEAQ. The ends lost 6 bases at V and 8 bases at J; junction bases unmatched: 6. The CDR3 consists of 14 residues. The CDR3, as DNA: TGTGCCAGCAGGTGGACAGGGGGCATCGATGAGCAGTTCTTC. It translates to CASRWTGGIDEQFF.

Written as DNA, the CDR3 is TGTGCCAGCAGAGAAATACTTTTCGGAGAGACCCAGTACTTC. Protein sequence: CASREILFGETQYF. The chain has TRBV6-6 and TRBJ2-5; no definite D call. Germline CDR1 reads MNHNY; CDR2 reads SVGAGI (reference sequence). V was cut by 6 bases and J by 4 bases, with 15 bases left in between. The CDR3 runs to 14 residues.

The rearrangement links TRBV14 to TRBJ2-1; D ambiguous. The V gene lost 2 bases and the J gene lost 2 bases, with 10 bases spanning the gap. The CDR3 length is 15 residues. CDR1 SGHDN and CDR2 FVKESK come from the germline V gene. In DNA, the CDR3 is TGTGCCAGCAGCCAATCTAGTTGGCCCTACAATGAGCAGTTCTTC. It encodes CASSQSSWPYNEQFF.

The chain couples TRBV27 to TRBJ2-1; 9 nucleotides line up with TRBD2. The CDR3 length is 16 residues. The V gene end was trimmed by 5 bases and the J gene end by 6 bases; junction bases not matched to a gene: 11. Germline V gene sequence: CDR1 MNHEY, CDR2 SMNVEV (reference sequence). This CDR3 is CASSISGTSIANEQFF. CDR3 bases: TGTGCCAGCAGTATCTCCGGGACTAGCATCGCCAATGAGCAGTTCTTC.

The V call is TRBV5-1, the J call TRBJ2-7; perhaps TRBD1 as D (6 bases). Trimming stripped 0 bases from V and 9 bases from J, with 7 bases between. This CDR3 has 11 amino acids. The germline V gene has CDR1 SGHRS and CDR2 YFSETQ. The CDR3 DNA reads as TGCGCCAGCAGCTTGGGACAGGTGCAGTACTTC. This sequence encodes CASSLGQVQYF.

The V call is TRBV9, the J call TRBJ2-3, with no clear D. Trimming cost V 0 bases and J 2 bases, with 13 bases left between them. The CDR3 loop spans 16 amino acids. Germline values: CDR1 SGDLS, CDR2 YYNGEE. This CDR3 reads CASSVGERRFTDTQYF. The CDR3 DNA follows: TGTGCCAGCAGCGTAGGAGAAAGGAGATTCACAGATACGCAGTATTTT.

This clone was seen a few times. V usage is TRBV7-2 and J usage is TRBJ2-2; D possibly corresponds to TRBD2 (6 bases). With 4 bases removed from V and 8 bases from J, the gap between germline ends came to 14 bases. CDR3 size: 14 residues. CDR1 is SGHTA, CDR2 FQGNSA, per germline. The CDR3 reads CASSYGGAAGELFF. CDR3 DNA: TGTGCCAGCAGCTATGGAGGGGCTGCGGGGGAGCTGTTTTTT. The whole variable domain, remainder taken from reference TRBV7-2 and TRBJ2-2, is GAGVSQSPSNKVTEKGKDVELRCDPISGHTALYWYRQSLGQGLEFLIYFQGNSAPDKSGLPSDRFSAERTGGSVSTLTIQRTQQEDSAVYLCASSYGGAAGELFFGEGSRLTVL.